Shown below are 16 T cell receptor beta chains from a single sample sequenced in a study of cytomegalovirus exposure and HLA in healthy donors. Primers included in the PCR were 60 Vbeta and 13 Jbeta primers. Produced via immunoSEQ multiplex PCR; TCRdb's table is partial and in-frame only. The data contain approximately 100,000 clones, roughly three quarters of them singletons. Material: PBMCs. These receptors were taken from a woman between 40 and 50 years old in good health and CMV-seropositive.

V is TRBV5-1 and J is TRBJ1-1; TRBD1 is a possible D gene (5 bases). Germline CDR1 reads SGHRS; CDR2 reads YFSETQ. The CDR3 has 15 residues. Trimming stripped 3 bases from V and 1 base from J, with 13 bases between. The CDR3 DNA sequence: TGCGCCAGCAGCTCCGCGGGACTGACGAACACTGAAGCTTTCTTT. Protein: CASSSAGLTNTEAFF.

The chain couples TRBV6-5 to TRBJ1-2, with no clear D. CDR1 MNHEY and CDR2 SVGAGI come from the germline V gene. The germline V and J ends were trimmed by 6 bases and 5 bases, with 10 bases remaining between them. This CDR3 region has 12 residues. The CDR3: CASSNGMYGYTF. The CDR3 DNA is TGTGCCAGCAGCAACGGGATGTATGGCTACACCTTC.

In nucleotides, the CDR3 is TGTGCCAGCAGCTTGAGCTCGGGCAGGACAAGGGCCTACGAGCAGTACTTC. Its translation is CASSLSSGRTRAYEQYF. The chain carries TRBV5-4 and TRBJ2-7; a possible D gene is TRBD1 (5 bases). Germline V gives CDR1 SGHNT, CDR2 YYREEE (reference sequence). V lost 1 base to trimming and J lost 2 bases, with 19 bases between them. CDR3 length: 17 residues. The full variable domain, completed using reference TRBV5-4 and TRBJ2-7, is ETGVTQSPTHLIKTRGQQVTLRCSSQSGHNTVSWYQQALGQGPQFIFQYYREEENGRGNFPPRFSGLQFPNYSSELNVNALELDDSALYLCASSLSSGRTRAYEQYFGPGTRLTVT.

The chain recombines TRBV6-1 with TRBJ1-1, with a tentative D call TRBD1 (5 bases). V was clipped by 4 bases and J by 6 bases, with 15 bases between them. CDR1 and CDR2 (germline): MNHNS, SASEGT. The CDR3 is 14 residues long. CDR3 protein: CASSALGGVSEAFF. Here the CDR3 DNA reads TGTGCCAGCAGTGCCCTCGGGGGGGTTTCTGAAGCTTTCTTT.

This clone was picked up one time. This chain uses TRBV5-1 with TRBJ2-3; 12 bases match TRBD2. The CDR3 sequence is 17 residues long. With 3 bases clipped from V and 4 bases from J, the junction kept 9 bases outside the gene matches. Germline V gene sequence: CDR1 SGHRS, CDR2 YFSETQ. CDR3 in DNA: TGCGCCAGCAGCTCGTCGACTAGCGGGGGACCTTCAGATACGCAGTATTTT. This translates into CASSSSTSGGPSDTQYF.

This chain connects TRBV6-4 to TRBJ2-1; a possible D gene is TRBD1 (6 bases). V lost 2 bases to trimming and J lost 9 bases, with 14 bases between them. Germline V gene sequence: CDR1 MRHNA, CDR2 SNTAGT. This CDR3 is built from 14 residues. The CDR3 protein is CASSDLTGLGEQFF. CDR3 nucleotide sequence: TGTGCCAGCAGTGACCTAACAGGGTTAGGTGAGCAGTTCTTC.

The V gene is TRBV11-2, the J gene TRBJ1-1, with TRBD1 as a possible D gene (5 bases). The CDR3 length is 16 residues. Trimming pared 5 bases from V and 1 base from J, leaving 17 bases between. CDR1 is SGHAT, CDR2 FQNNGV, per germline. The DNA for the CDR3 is TGTGCCAGCAGCCTGGGTATGGACATTAGGAACACTGAAGCTTTCTTT. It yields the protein CASSLGMDIRNTEAFF.

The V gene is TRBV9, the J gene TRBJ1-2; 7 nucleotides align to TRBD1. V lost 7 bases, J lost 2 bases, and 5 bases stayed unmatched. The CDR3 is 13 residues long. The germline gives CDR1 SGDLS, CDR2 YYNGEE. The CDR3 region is CASGGTENYGYTF. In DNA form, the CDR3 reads TGTGCCAGCGGGGGGACAGAGAACTATGGCTACACCTTC.

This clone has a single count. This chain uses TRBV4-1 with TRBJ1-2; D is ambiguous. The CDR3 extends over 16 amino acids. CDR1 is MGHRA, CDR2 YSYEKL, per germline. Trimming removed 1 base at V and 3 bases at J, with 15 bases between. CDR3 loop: CASSQATAIPYYGYTF. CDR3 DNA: TGCGCCAGCAGCCAAGCTACAGCCATCCCCTACTATGGCTACACCTTC.

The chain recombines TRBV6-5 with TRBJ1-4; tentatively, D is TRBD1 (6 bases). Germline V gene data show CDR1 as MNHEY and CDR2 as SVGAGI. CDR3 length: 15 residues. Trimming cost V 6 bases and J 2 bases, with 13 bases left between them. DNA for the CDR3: TGTGCCAGCAGACAAAACAGGGCTACTAATGAAAAACTGTTTTTT. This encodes CASRQNRATNEKLFF.

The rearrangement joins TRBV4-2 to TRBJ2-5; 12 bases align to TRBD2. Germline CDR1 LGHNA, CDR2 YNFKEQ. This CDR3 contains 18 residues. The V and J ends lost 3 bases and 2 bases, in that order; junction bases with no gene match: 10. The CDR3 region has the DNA TGTGCCAGCAGCCAGGAACTAGCGGGGGGCGGGAGGCAAGAGACCCAGTACTTC. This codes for CASSQELAGGGRQETQYF.

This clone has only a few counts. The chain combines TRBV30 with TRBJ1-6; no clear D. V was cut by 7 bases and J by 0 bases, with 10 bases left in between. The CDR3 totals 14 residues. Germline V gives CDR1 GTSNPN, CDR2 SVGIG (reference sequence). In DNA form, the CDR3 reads TGTGCCTTGGGCCGAAGCTCCTATAATTCACCCCTCCACTTT. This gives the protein CALGRSSYNSPLHF. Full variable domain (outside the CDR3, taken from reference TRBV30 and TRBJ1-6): SQTIHQWPATLVQPVGSPLSLECTVEGTSNPNLYWYRQAAGRGLQLLFYSVGIGQISSEVPQNLSASRPQDRQFILSSKKLLLSDSGFYLCALGRSSYNSPLHFGNGTRLTVT.

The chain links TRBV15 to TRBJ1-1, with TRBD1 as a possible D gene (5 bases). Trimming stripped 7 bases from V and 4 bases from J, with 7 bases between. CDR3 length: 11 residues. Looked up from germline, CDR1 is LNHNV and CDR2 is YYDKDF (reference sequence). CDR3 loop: CATKRGTEAFF. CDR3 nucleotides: TGTGCCACCAAAAGGGGCACTGAAGCTTTCTTT.

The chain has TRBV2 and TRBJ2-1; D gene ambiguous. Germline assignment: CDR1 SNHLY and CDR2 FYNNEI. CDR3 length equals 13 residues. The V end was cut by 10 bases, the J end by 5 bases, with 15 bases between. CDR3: CATVAQPNNEQFF. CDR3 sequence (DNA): TGTGCCACCGTGGCCCAACCCAACAATGAGCAGTTCTTC.

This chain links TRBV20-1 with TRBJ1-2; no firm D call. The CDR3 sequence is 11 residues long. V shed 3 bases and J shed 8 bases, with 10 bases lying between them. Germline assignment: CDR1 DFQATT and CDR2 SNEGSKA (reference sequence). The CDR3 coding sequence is TGCAGTGCTAGTCCGGGTCGCGGCTACACCTTC. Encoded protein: CSASPGRGYTF.

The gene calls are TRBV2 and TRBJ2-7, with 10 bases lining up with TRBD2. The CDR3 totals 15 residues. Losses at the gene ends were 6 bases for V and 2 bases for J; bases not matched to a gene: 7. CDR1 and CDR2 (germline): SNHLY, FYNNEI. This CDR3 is CASRFSGGPPYEQYF. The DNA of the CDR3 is TGTGCCAGCAGGTTTAGCGGGGGGCCTCCCTACGAGCAGTACTTC. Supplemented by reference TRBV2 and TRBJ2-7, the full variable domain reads EPEVTQTPSHQVTQMGQEVILRCVPISNHLYFYWYRQILGQKVEFLVSFYNNEISEKSEIFDDQFSVERPDGSNFTLKIRSTKLEDSAMYFCASRFSGGPPYEQYFGPGTRLTVT.